The rows below give T cell receptor beta chains drawn from one sample of a study of control samples from healthy donors and cancer patients. Produced via immunoSEQ multiplex PCR; TCRdb's table is partial and in-frame only. The sample records roughly 220,000 clones, roughly 94% being singletons. The sample was blood. Source of these receptors: a man in his fifties or sixties in good health. Each CDR3 is given with its conserved first and last residue. The D gene is left open where the match is weak. The size entry is marked missing in some rows and otherwise reads once, few, many or a size class.

>-|TRBJ1-3|-|TRBV13|16
CASSLWKGNSGNTIYF
>-|TRBJ1-4|-|TRBV4-3|15
CASSPREERGEKLFF
>-|TRBJ2-1|-|TRBV30|13
CALVDNSYNEQFF
>TRBD2|TRBJ2-5|-|TRBV3-1/TRBV3-2|15
CASSPIAGGLTTQYF
>-|TRBJ2-5|-|TRBV7-9|14
CASSGTTLQETQYF
>-|TRBJ1-5|once|TRBV7-9|14
CASSWDGEDQPQHF
>TRBD2|TRBJ2-3|-|TRBV6-5|13
CAVSGGEVDTQYF
>-|TRBJ1-6|-|TRBV18|16
CASSQSKARDNSPLHF
>-|TRBJ1-3|-|TRBV5-6|14
CASSPERWVDTIYF
>-|TRBJ1-1|-|TRBV28|15
CASSSRWQLTTEAFF
>TRBD1|TRBJ1-2|-|TRBV7-9|14
CASSLPGTGDGYTF
>TRBD2|TRBJ2-1|-|TRBV3-1/TRBV3-2|15
CASSQVGGGRNEQFF
>-|TRBJ1-1|-|TRBV5-4|15
CASSFPGDGDTEAFF
>TRBD2|TRBJ2-5|once|TRBV5-5|12
CASSGLAMTQYF
>-|TRBJ1-1|-|TRBV11-3|13
CASSRGPYTEAFF
>-|TRBJ1-2|-|TRBV9|17
CASSGGVDSQSYYGYTF
>-|TRBJ2-7|-|TRBV7-9|14
CASSSTLTPTEQYF
>-|TRBJ2-3|-|TRBV5-4|12
CASSMSTDTQYF
>TRBD1|TRBJ1-3|-|TRBV5-6|16
CASSLVQGQGRNTIYF
>-|TRBJ1-4|-|TRBV7-9|11
CASSKDEKLFF
>-|TRBJ1-1|-|TRBV7-9|12
CASESGGTEAFF
>TRBD1|TRBJ1-5|-|TRBV29-1|12
CSVGTGDQPQHF
>TRBD1|TRBJ2-6|-|TRBV28|19
CASSFWDRPTHSGANVLTF
>-|TRBJ1-5|-|TRBV24-1|14
CATRNKGGNQPQHF
>-|TRBJ1-6|-|TRBV21-1|17
CASSTRAHRGRISPLHF
>TRBD1|TRBJ2-6|-|TRBV9|16
CASSVGQVSGANVLTF
>-|TRBJ1-4|-|TRBV4-2|16
CASSQEGRRGDEKLFF
>-|TRBJ1-2|-|TRBV7-2|13
CASSLATGSGYTF
>TRBD2|TRBJ2-2|-|TRBV11-2|16
CASSFRLAGNTGELFF
>TRBD1|TRBJ2-7|-|TRBV7-3|13
CASSRTGFYEQYF
>TRBD1|TRBJ2-7|-|TRBV7-8|15
CASSFPGTGRYEQYF
>-|TRBJ1-2|-|TRBV18|15
CASSPLGAVGYGYTF
>TRBD1|TRBJ1-4|-|TRBV4-3|16
CASSQDLRQGDEKLFF
>-|TRBJ1-2|-|TRBV6-5|14
CASTRGPVNYGYTF